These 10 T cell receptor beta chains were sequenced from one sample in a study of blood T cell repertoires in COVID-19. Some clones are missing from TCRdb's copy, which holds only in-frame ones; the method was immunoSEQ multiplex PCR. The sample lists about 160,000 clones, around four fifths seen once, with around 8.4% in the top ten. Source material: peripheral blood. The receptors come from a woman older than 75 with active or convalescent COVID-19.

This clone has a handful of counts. In nucleotides, the CDR3 is TGTGCCAGCAGCGAGACAGTCTATCCTGGGGAGCAGTACTTC. This translates into CASSETVYPGEQYF. V and J are TRBV7-9 and TRBJ2-7, with D perhaps matching TRBD1 (5 bases). The CDR3 spans 14 residues. Deletions cut 5 bases from V and 7 bases from J, with 18 bases between. The germline V gene has CDR1 SEHNR and CDR2 FQNEAQ (reference sequence). The full variable domain, in which reference TRBV7-9 and TRBJ2-7 provide the parts outside the CDR3, is DTGVSQNPRHKITKRGQNVTFRCDPISEHNRLYWYRQTLGQGPEFLTYFQNEAQLEKSRLLSDRFSAERPKGSFSTLEIQRTEQGDSAMYLCASSETVYPGEQYFGPGTRLTVT.

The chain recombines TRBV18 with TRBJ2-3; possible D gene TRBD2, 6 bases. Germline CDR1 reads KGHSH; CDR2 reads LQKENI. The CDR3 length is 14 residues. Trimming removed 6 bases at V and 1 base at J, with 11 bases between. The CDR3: CASSPWEGTDTQYF. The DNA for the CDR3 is TGTGCCAGCTCGCCCTGGGAGGGCACAGATACGCAGTATTTT.

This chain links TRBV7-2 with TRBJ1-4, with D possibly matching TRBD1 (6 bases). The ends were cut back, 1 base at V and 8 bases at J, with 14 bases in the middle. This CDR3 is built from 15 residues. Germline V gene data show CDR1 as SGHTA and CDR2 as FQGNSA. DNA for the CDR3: TGTGCCAGCAGCTTAGGTGGGGGCGTATGGGAAAAACTGTTTTTT. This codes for CASSLGGGVWEKLFF.

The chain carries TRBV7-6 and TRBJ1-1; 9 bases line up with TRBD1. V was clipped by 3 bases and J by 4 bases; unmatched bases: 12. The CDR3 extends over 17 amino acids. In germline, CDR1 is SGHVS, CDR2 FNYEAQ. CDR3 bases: TGTGCCAGCAGCTTCCCTTTGAGACAGGGGGGAGGCACTGAAGCTTTCTTT. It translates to CASSFPLRQGGGTEAFF.

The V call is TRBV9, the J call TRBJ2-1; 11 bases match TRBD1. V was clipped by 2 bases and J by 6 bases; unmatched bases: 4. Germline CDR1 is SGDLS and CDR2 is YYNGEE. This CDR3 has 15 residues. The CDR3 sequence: CASSVGTGGRNEQFF. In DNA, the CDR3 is TGTGCCAGCAGCGTCGGGACAGGGGGTCGCAATGAGCAGTTCTTC.

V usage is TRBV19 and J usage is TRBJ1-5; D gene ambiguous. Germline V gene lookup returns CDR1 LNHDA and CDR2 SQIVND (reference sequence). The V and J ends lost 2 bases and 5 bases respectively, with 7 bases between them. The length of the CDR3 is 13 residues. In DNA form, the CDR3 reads TGTGCCAGTAGTATAAGCCAGGATCAGCCCCAGCATTTT. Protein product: CASSISQDQPQHF.

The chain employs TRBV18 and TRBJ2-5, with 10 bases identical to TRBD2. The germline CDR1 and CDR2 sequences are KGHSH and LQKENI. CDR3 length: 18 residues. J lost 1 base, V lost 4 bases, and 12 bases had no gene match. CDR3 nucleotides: TGTGCCAGCTCACGTTCAAGCGGGGGGGCGACGGTCCAAGAGACCCAGTACTTC. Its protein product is CASSRSSGGATVQETQYF.

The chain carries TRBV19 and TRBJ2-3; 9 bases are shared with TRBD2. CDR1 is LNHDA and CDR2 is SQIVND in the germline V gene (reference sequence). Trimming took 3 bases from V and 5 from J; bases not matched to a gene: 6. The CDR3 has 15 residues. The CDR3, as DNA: TGTGCCAGTAGTATCAGAGCGGGGGGAAAAGATACGCAGTATTTT. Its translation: CASSIRAGGKDTQYF.

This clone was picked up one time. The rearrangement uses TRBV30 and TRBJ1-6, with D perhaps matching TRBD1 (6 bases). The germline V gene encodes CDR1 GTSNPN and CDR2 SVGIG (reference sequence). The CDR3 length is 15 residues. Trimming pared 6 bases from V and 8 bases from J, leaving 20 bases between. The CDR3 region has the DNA TGTGCCTGCTGGCCCGCACAGGGATGGGATTCACCCCTCCACTTT. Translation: CACWPAQGWDSPLHF.

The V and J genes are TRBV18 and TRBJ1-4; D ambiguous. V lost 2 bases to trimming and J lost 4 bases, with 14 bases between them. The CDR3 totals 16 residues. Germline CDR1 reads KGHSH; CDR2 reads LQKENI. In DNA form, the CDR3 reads TGTGCCAGCTCACCAAGCTCGGGATCATTTAATGAAAAACTGTTTTTT. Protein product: CASSPSSGSFNEKLFF.